The rows below give T cell receptor beta chains drawn from one sample of a study of blood T cell repertoires in COVID-19. Sequencing used immunoSEQ multiplex PCR; TCRdb keeps in-frame clones, though not all of them. The sample includes almost 95,000 clones, about 70% of them seen just once. Sequences were obtained from peripheral blood. The receptors come from a woman aged 55-70 years in a cohort sampled during active or convalescent COVID-19. Each CDR3 is given with its conserved first and last residue. D genes are given only for firm matches. Rows give clone size only sometimes, using once, few, many, or a class for an expanded clone.

size	J	V	D	DNA	CDR3
NA	TRBJ2-2	TRBV9	TRBD2	TGTGCCAGCAGCGTATACCCTAGCGGGGGGACCACCGGGGAGCTGTTTTTT	CASSVYPSGGTTGELFF
NA	TRBJ1-5	TRBV6-6	TRBD1	TGTGCCAGCAGTTACGGGACAGATAGCAATCAGCCCCAGCATTTT	CASSYGTDSNQPQHF
once	TRBJ1-4	TRBV5-6	NA	TGTGCCAGCAGCATGGACTCGGGGGCAACTAATGAAAAACTGTTTTTT	CASSMDSGATNEKLFF
NA	TRBJ1-1	TRBV7-9	NA	TGTGCCAGCAGCTTAGCAGTGGGCGTGAACACTGAAGCTTTCTTT	CASSLAVGVNTEAFF
few	TRBJ2-3	TRBV5-1	NA	TGCGCCAGCAGCTTCGGGTCTTCGGGCACAGATACGCAGTATTTT	CASSFGSSGTDTQYF
NA	TRBJ1-1	TRBV6-6	NA	TGTGCCAGCAGTTACCTGGGGGGGAACACTGAAGCTTTCTTT	CASSYLGGNTEAFF
NA	TRBJ2-1	TRBV30	NA	TGTGCCTGGAGTGCGGGGCGGGGCTCCTACAATGAGCAGTTCTTC	CAWSAGRGSYNEQFF
NA	TRBJ1-1	TRBV7-3	TRBD1	TGTGCCAGCAGTAGGGGGCCGAGCACTGAAGCTTTCTTT	CASSRGPSTEAFF
NA	TRBJ2-5	TRBV18	TRBD2	TGTGCCAGCTCACCACTGGGGGGGATCCAAGAGACCCAGTACTTC	CASSPLGGIQETQYF
NA	TRBJ1-6	TRBV28	NA	TGTGCCAGCAGTACGGCCAGGCTCGTTTATAATTCACCCCTCCACTTT	CASSTARLVYNSPLHF
once	TRBJ2-6	TRBV7-9	NA	TGTGCCAGCAGCCTACGACAGCCGAACTCTGGGGCCAACGTCCTGACTTTC	CASSLRQPNSGANVLTF
NA	TRBJ2-2	TRBV18	NA	TGTGCCAGCTCACCAACGATTAGTTCCGGGGAGCTGTTTTTT	CASSPTISSGELFF
NA	TRBJ1-6	TRBV19	NA	TGTGCCAGTACCACCGGGAGCTCCTATAATTCACCCCTCCACTTT	CASTTGSSYNSPLHF
NA	TRBJ1-4	TRBV7-9	TRBD1	TGTGCCAGCAGCCCGGACAGGGGAGGGACTAATGAAAAACTGTTTTTT	CASSPDRGGTNEKLFF
few	TRBJ1-6	TRBV18	TRBD1	TGTGCCAGCTCACCGGGACAGCCACATAATTCACCCCTCCACTTT	CASSPGQPHNSPLHF
NA	TRBJ1-2	TRBV4-1	TRBD1	TGCGCCAGCAGTCGAGGACAGGGGGACGGCTACACCTTC	CASSRGQGDGYTF
many	TRBJ2-5	TRBV7-8	NA	TGTGCCAGCAGCTTGGCCCCACAGGGCCCAGAGGGGGAGACCCAGTACTTC	CASSLAPQGPEGETQYF
once	TRBJ2-7	TRBV6-2/TRBV6-3	TRBD1	TGTGCCAGCAGTTCCAATCAGGGGGCTAAGTTCTACGAGCAGTACTTC	CASSSNQGAKFYEQYF
NA	TRBJ2-7	TRBV2	NA	TGTGCCAGCACCAACGGGGGTCTAGCCTACGAGCAGTACTTC	CASTNGGLAYEQYF
NA	TRBJ2-1	TRBV29-1	NA	TGCAGCGTTGAACGTTACAATGAGCAGTTCTTC	CSVERYNEQFF
NA	TRBJ1-5	TRBV9	NA	TGTGCCAGCAGCGAGGGGGTCGGGTCCGAGTACGGCAATCAGCCCCAGCATTTT	CASSEGVGSEYGNQPQHF
NA	TRBJ2-5	TRBV5-4	NA	TGTGCCAGCAGCTTGGCGGGGGTGGGGGAGACCCAGTACTTC	CASSLAGVGETQYF
NA	TRBJ2-1	TRBV3-1/TRBV3-2	TRBD2	TGTGCCAGCAGCCAAAGTAGCGGGGGAGACTACAATGAGCAGTTCTTC	CASSQSSGGDYNEQFF
NA	TRBJ1-6	TRBV19	TRBD1	TGTGCCAGTGCTGACAGGGTGAATTCACCCCTCCACTTT	CASADRVNSPLHF
few	TRBJ2-5	TRBV1	NA	TGCACCAGCAGCCCCCACGGAGAGATTCGAAGGAAGACCCAGTACTTC	CTSSPHGEIRRKTQYF
NA	TRBJ2-2	TRBV19	NA	TGTGCCAGTACCCGCCCGGGATCGAACACCGGGGAGCTGTTTTTT	CASTRPGSNTGELFF
NA	TRBJ2-3	TRBV3-1/TRBV3-2	NA	TGTGCCAGCAGCCAAGCAAGCGGTACGCAGTATTTT	CASSQASGTQYF
NA	TRBJ1-3	TRBV9	NA	TGTGCCAGCACTAGCAGTTTCGGAAACACCATATATTTT	CASTSSFGNTIYF
NA	TRBJ1-1	TRBV28	NA	TGTGCCAGCAGTTTTTTTGGTCGGGTAGGGGTAACTGAAGCTTTCTTT	CASSFFGRVGVTEAFF
NA	TRBJ1-5	TRBV6-5	TRBD1	TGTGCCAGCAGTTACTCGGACAGGGATCAGCCCCAGCATTTT	CASSYSDRDQPQHF
few	TRBJ2-3	TRBV4-3	NA	TGCGCCAGCAGCCAAGATGAGGGGGGGTACTCAGATACGCAGTATTTT	CASSQDEGGYSDTQYF
NA	TRBJ1-3	TRBV7-3	TRBD1	TGTGCCAGCAGCCGAACAGGGGATGCTGGAAACACCATATATTTT	CASSRTGDAGNTIYF
NA	TRBJ2-3	TRBV4-1	NA	TGCGCCAGCAGGCCAACTGGGAGGCACTCCACAGATACGCAGTATTTT	CASRPTGRHSTDTQYF
NA	TRBJ1-4	TRBV3-1/TRBV3-2	NA	TGTGCCAGCAGCCAAGGAGACACAAAACTGTTTTTT	CASSQGDTKLFF
NA	TRBJ1-6	TRBV2	TRBD1	TGTGCCAGCAGTGGACAGGGTTCACCCCTCCACTTT	CASSGQGSPLHF
NA	TRBJ1-3	TRBV4-3	TRBD1	TGCGCCAGCAGCCAAGTCAGGACAGGGACAAACACCATATATTTT	CASSQVRTGTNTIYF
NA	TRBJ1-6	TRBV10-3	NA	TGTGCCATCAGGCCCCGGGACAAGAATTCACCCCTCCACTTT	CAIRPRDKNSPLHF
NA	TRBJ2-1	TRBV7-2	NA	TGTGCCAGCAGCTACAGGGATTTAACCTACAATGAGCAGTTCTTC	CASSYRDLTYNEQFF
NA	TRBJ1-3	TRBV7-2	NA	TGTGCCAGCAGCTTACGGGGTTCCTCTGGAAACACCATATATTTT	CASSLRGSSGNTIYF
NA	TRBJ1-5	TRBV19	NA	TGTGCCAGTAGTATAGCAGAATATAGCAATCAGCCCCAGCATTTT	CASSIAEYSNQPQHF
NA	TRBJ2-6	TRBV6-5	TRBD2	TGTGCCAGCGGACTAGATTCCTCTGGGGCCAACGTCCTGACTTTC	CASGLDSSGANVLTF